Sequencing of this T cell receptor beta chain was carried out in a study of regulatory T cells in long-lasting Graves disease. With regard to this clonotype: The antigen is unknown.

The study, taken as a whole, reports: Between persistent patients, about 2,800 public clonotypes were shared, exceeding the 900 to 1,000 shared between new patients.

The CDR3 is 15 amino acids. Germline CDR1 KGHSH, CDR2 LQKENI. Described time point: newly diagnosed GD, antithyroid drugs for less than 3 months. RNA from PBMCs was the source of the TCR library. CDR3 regions were amplified by Arm-PCR using iRepertoire HTBI primers to build TCR beta libraries. TCRdb reprocessed the multiplex PCR reads via MiXCR and lists one record per CDR3 protein. The table lists 350,000 to 450,000 distinct CDR3 sequences, over 15% of them singletons. These data are also associated with another study on T cells in Graves' hyperthyroidism and ophthalmopathy. From that paper: Stability of Graves' hyperthyroidism was defined as absent ophthalmopathy progression within 18 months. An initial round of RT-PCR targeting the TCR CDR3 relied on the HTBI primer set.

The rearrangement links TRBV18 to TRBJ2-1, with D perhaps being TRBD1 or TRBD2 (5 bases each). The J call may be mistaken, given a closer DNA end match to TRBJ2-5. The starting material was peripheral blood mononuclear cells (PBMCs), obtained at new diagnosis, from a patient treated with antithyroid drugs. This TCR was recovered from a man aged 40-49 years with Graves disease. The CDR3: CASSQMVGTEETQYF. CDR3 nucleotide sequence: TGTGCCAGCTCACAGATGGTGGGGACGGAAGAGACCCAGTACTTC.